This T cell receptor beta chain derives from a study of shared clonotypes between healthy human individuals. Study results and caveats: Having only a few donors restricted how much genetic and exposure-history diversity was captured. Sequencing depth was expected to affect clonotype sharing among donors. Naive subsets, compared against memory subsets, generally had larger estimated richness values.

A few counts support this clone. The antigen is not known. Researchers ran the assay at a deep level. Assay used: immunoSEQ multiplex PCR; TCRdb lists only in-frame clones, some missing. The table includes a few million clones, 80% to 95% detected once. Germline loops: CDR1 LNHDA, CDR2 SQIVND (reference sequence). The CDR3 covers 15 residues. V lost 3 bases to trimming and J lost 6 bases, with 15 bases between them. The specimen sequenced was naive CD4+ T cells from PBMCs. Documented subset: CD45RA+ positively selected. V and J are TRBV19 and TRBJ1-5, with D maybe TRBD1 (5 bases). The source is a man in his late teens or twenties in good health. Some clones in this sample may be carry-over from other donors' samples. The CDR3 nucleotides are TGTGCCAGTAGTATTTTCGTGGCAGGGAGTCAGCCCCAGCATTTT. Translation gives CASSIFVAGSQPQHF.